This T cell receptor (beta chain) came from a study of T-cell memory formation after mild COVID-19. On the study more broadly: Across donors, TCR clusters were largely donor specific.

TCRdb itself ran the 5' RACE reads through MiXCR, one entry per CDR3 protein. The sample holds roughly 310,000 distinct CDR3 sequences; around a sixth are singletons and the top ten take approximately 20%. This clonotype was seen a few times. The V gene's germline CDR1 is DFQATT and CDR2 SNEGSKA (reference sequence). The V gene lost 6 bases and the J gene lost 2 bases, with 11 bases spanning the gap. The CDR3 is 13 residues long. Sample: PBMCs or a T cell subset sorted from them (not recorded which). This sequence was found in a man younger than 30 who had mild COVID-19 (a few samples of this study predate the infection). Cell type and time point are not known. V is TRBV20-1 and J is TRBJ2-1; perhaps TRBD2 as D (5 bases). As DNA, the CDR3 is TGCAGTGCGTGGGGAGATACCTACAATGAGCAGTTCTTC. Protein product: CSAWGDTYNEQFF.